The 2 T cell receptor beta chains in this list originate from one sample, sequenced in a study of blood T cell repertoires in COVID-19. Libraries were prepared by immunoSEQ multiplex PCR; TCRdb keeps only in-frame clonotypes and omits some of them. Here the sample spans 180,000 or so clones, approximately 85% being singletons. The sequenced sample was PBMCs or T cells enriched from blood (not recorded which). The receptors were sampled from a man aged 35 to 55 who had recovered from COVID-19.

The chain employs TRBV6-1 and TRBJ2-1; TRBD2 matches 8 bases. This CDR3 is 14 amino acids long. Germline-derived CDR1 and CDR2 are MNHNS and SASEGT. With 3 bases clipped from V and 2 bases from J, the junction kept 0 bases outside the gene matches. CDR3 amino acids: CASSEGLAYNEQFF. CDR3 nucleotide sequence: TGTGCCAGCAGTGAGGGACTAGCCTACAATGAGCAGTTCTTC.

J is TRBJ2-2 and V is TRBV29-1, with 10 bases identical to TRBD1. The CDR3 runs to 14 residues. The V segment lost 3 bases and the J segment 3 bases; nucleotides outside the gene matches: 1. Germline assignment: CDR1 SQVTM and CDR2 ANQGSEA. The CDR3: CSVEGQGHTGELFF. The CDR3 DNA sequence: TGCAGCGTTGAGGGACAGGGGCACACCGGGGAGCTGTTTTTT.